The 5 T cell receptor beta chains below come from one sample, sequenced in a study of shared clonotypes between healthy human individuals. Clones were sequenced by immunoSEQ multiplex PCR, and TCRdb holds only the in-frame ones, with some missing. The sample holds about 2.4 million clones, over 85% seen once. Input material: naive CD4+ T cells sorted from blood. The subset here: CD45RA+ positively selected. These receptors were collected from a man aged 18-30 years in good health.

The genes are TRBV6-5 and TRBJ1-1; D gene ambiguous. Trimming pared 7 bases from V and 5 bases from J, leaving 8 bases between. The germline V gene has CDR1 MNHEY and CDR2 SVGAGI. The CDR3 length is 11 residues. CDR3 nucleotides: TGTGCCAGCAAGTCCCGGACTGAAGCTTTCTTT. It yields the protein CASKSRTEAFF.

CDR3 sequence (DNA): TGTGCCAGCAGCTTAAGCACAGGCGATTATGAAAAACTGTTTTTT. It encodes CASSLSTGDYEKLFF. This rearrangement joins TRBV7-9 to TRBJ1-4; a weak D match, TRBD1 (5 bases). CDR3 length: 15 amino acids. CDR1 and CDR2 (germline): SEHNR, FQNEAQ (reference sequence). Deletions cut 2 bases from V and 6 bases from J, with 13 bases between.

The rearrangement uses TRBV7-2 and TRBJ2-7; D is possibly TRBD1 (6 bases). In germline, CDR1 is SGHTA, CDR2 FQGNSA. This CDR3 region has 15 residues. The ends were cut back, 2 bases at V and 2 bases at J, with 13 bases in the middle. CDR3 sequence: CASSLQSGVTYEQYF. The CDR3 DNA follows: TGTGCCAGCAGCTTACAATCAGGGGTTACCTACGAGCAGTACTTC.

This chain links TRBV7-2 with TRBJ2-3; D remains unclear. The germline V gene encodes CDR1 SGHTA and CDR2 FQGNSA. The germline V and J ends were trimmed by 2 bases and 10 bases, with 16 bases remaining between them. CDR3 length: 14 amino acids. The chain's CDR3 is CASSLFGKEVSQYF. The CDR3 nucleotides read TGTGCCAGCAGCTTATTTGGAAAGGAAGTCTCGCAGTATTTT.

J is TRBJ2-2 and V is TRBV5-4, with D possibly being TRBD2 (7 bases). V lost 7 bases and J 4 bases, leaving 14 bases between the germline ends. The CDR3 spans 14 residues. The V gene's germline CDR1 is SGHNT and CDR2 YYREEE (reference sequence). The CDR3 is CASGGATPTGELFF. The CDR3 DNA is TGTGCCAGCGGGGGGGCGACCCCCACCGGGGAGCTGTTTTTT.